This T cell receptor (beta chain) comes out of a study of T cells in Graves' hyperthyroidism and ophthalmopathy. This CDR3 contains 11 residues. V lost 3 bases and J 4 bases, leaving 4 bases between the germline ends. Germline-derived CDR1 and CDR2 are GTSNPN and SVGIG (reference sequence). Uncontrolled infection, other autoimmune disease, pregnancy and lactation each barred patients from inclusion. RNA transcripts yielded amplified TCR beta CDR3 regions. When the TCR CDR3 underwent first-round RT-PCR, the HTBI primer set was used. TCRdb reanalysed the multiplex PCR reads using MiXCR and keeps one entry per CDR3 protein. The data show about 500,000 distinct CDR3 sequences, roughly 17% seen once. There are many counts of this clonotype. The antigen remains undetermined. The study's findings and limits: For ophthalmopathy, model prediction preceded onset by a median roughly 6.3 months.

The sample was blood. The chain recombines TRBV30 with TRBJ1-3, with D unresolved. This clonotype was obtained from a young woman with Graves' ophthalmopathy. Here the CDR3 DNA reads TGTGCCTGGAGATTGGGAAACACCATATATTTT. Translation: CAWRLGNTIYF.